One and the same sample provided the 26 T cell receptor beta chains below, sequenced in a study of human T cells and chemical hapten exposure. MiXCR, run by TCRdb on the RACE reads, gives a single entry per CDR3 protein. Here the sample spans a few hundred thousand distinct CDR3 sequences, approximately 5.8% being singletons. The time point: pre-sensitization, week 0. Described treatment: therapeutic diphenylcyclopropenone sensitization with weekly scalp DPC. This material consisted of whole blood, taken in connection with sensitization to the hapten diphenylcyclopropenone (DPC). Receptor source: a woman aged 18-29 years with alopecia areata. Some clones in this sample may be carry-over from other donors' samples.

The V gene is TRBV6-2 or TRBV6-3, the J gene TRBJ2-7; 10 bases match TRBD1. J lost 3 bases, V lost 4 bases, and 6 bases had no gene match. CDR3 size: 15 residues. Germline V CDR1 and CDR2: MNHEY, SVGEGT. The CDR3 nucleotides are TGTGCCAGCAGTTTACACCGGGACAGGGGCTACGAGCAGTACTTC. Translating it yields CASSLHRDRGYEQYF.

The rearrangement joins TRBV24-1 to TRBJ2-3, with 10 bases that match TRBD1. This CDR3 region has 15 residues. Looked up from germline, CDR1 is KGHDR and CDR2 is SFDVKD. V was pared by 3 bases and J by 6 bases, with 5 bases of the junction left unmatched. CDR3 nucleotide sequence: TGTGCCACCAGTGATCGGGACAGGGGCCTGGATACGCAGTATTTT. Residues: CATSDRDRGLDTQYF.

This clonotype was recorded a few times. The V and J genes are TRBV27 and TRBJ1-4, with TRBD1 matching over 8 bases. This CDR3 is 13 amino acids long. CDR1 is MNHEY and CDR2 is SMNVEV in the germline V gene (reference sequence). V lost 11 bases and J lost 7; bases outside the gene matches: 9. The CDR3 reads CARQEDRVEKLFF. The CDR3 DNA is TGTGCCCGGCAGGAGGACAGGGTTGAAAAACTGTTTTTT.

This clonotype was recorded at least ten times. This sequence joins TRBV6-5 and TRBJ1-1; D perhaps matches TRBD1 (5 bases). This CDR3 has 11 residues. Germline V gene lookup returns CDR1 MNHEY and CDR2 SVGAGI. V lost 8 bases to trimming and J lost 10 bases, with 14 bases between them. CDR3 protein: CASRRGEGAFF. CDR3 coding DNA: TGTGCCAGCCGGCGGGGGGAGGGAGCTTTCTTT.

This chain links TRBV24-1 with TRBJ1-5, with 8 bases aligning to TRBD1. J gave up 16 bases and V 4 bases, and 8 bases lay outside the gene matches. Germline V gene data show CDR1 as KGHDR and CDR2 as SFDVKD. This CDR3 has 12 amino acids. CDR3 in amino acids: CATSDRADRVHF. CDR3 in DNA: TGTGCCACCAGTGACCGGGCGGACAGGGTCCATTTT.

This clonotype was seen more than once but under ten times. The chain recombines TRBV28 with TRBJ2-7; D not certain. This CDR3 has 11 amino acids. Germline assignment: CDR1 MDHEN and CDR2 SYDVKM. The CDR3 DNA sequence: TGTCCCCTATATGGGGCCTACGAGCAGTACTTC. Protein sequence: CPLYGAYEQYF.

The table lists this clonotype with many counts. This CDR3 reads CASSSGQVFGEQYF. DNA for the CDR3: TGTGCCAGCAGTTCGGGACAGGTATTCGGCGAGCAGTACTTC. The chain links TRBV28 to TRBJ2-7; 8 nucleotides match TRBD1. Germline V gives CDR1 MDHEN, CDR2 SYDVKM. The ends lost 4 bases at V and 6 bases at J; junction bases unmatched: 8. This CDR3 region has 14 residues.

This clonotype was detected many times. The genes are TRBV6-5 and TRBJ2-7; 8 bases are shared with TRBD2. CDR3 length equals 19 residues. The V segment lost 1 base and the J segment 0 bases; nucleotides outside the gene matches: 14. Per the germline V gene, CDR1 is MNHEY and CDR2 is SVGAGI. The CDR3 loop is CASSYFIPWERGSSYEQYF. For the CDR3, the DNA is TGTGCCAGCAGTTACTTTATTCCGTGGGAGCGGGGGAGCTCCTACGAGCAGTACTTC.

This clonotype has only a few counts. V usage is TRBV19 and J usage is TRBJ1-5; D may be TRBD1 (5 bases). The length of the CDR3 is 15 residues. Per germline, CDR1 LNHDA and CDR2 SQIVND (reference sequence). V was clipped by 5 bases and J by 0 bases, with 11 bases between them. CDR3 residues: CASSQQAYSNQPQHF. In DNA, the CDR3 is TGTGCCAGTAGTCAACAGGCTTATAGCAATCAGCCCCAGCATTTT.

This rearrangement joins TRBV7-2 to TRBJ1-6; no clear D gene. The germline CDR1 and CDR2 sequences are SGHTA and FQGNSA. V gave up 5 bases and J gave up 3 bases, with 8 bases separating them. This CDR3 has 14 amino acids. For the CDR3, the DNA is TGTGCCAGCAGCCCCGATGACTATAATTCACCCCTCCACTTT. This codes for CASSPDDYNSPLHF.

This clonotype has ten or more counts. The chain links TRBV4-3 to TRBJ1-6; 8 bases match TRBD1. In germline, CDR1 is LGHNA, CDR2 YSLEER. This CDR3 is built from 15 residues. Trimming cost V 2 bases and J 9 bases; bases outside gene matches: 6. The CDR3 loop reads CASSQTDREASPLHF. In DNA form, the CDR3 reads TGCGCCAGCAGCCAAACGGACAGGGAGGCTTCACCCCTCCACTTT.

This sequence joins TRBV7-2 and TRBJ1-5; no definite D call. Per germline, CDR1 SGHTA and CDR2 FQGNSA. This CDR3 spans 15 amino acids. V was cut by 7 bases and J by 2 bases, with 15 bases left in between. The CDR3 spells CASIPGGQGNQPQHF. CDR3 nucleotide sequence: TGTGCCAGCATCCCCGGCGGGCAGGGCAATCAGCCCCAGCATTTT.

The J gene is TRBJ1-2, the V gene TRBV29-1; D call uncertain. Trimming left V 4 bases short and J 6 bases short, with 9 bases between. This CDR3 is 11 amino acids long. CDR1 is SQVTM, CDR2 ANQGSEA, per germline. CDR3 coding DNA: TGCAGCGTTGGACGACAAGATGGCTACACCTTC. Amino acids: CSVGRQDGYTF. The whole variable domain, remainder taken from reference TRBV29-1 and TRBJ1-2, is SAVISQKPSRDICQRGTSLTIQCQVDSQVTMMFWYRQQPGQSLTLIATANQGSEATYESGFVIDKFPISRPNLTFSTLTVSNMSPEDSSIYLCSVGRQDGYTFGSGTRLTVV.

This clonotype occurred many times. The rearrangement uses TRBV20-1 and TRBJ2-3, with D perhaps TRBD2 (6 bases). The CDR3 runs 16 residues. Germline lookup yields CDR1 DFQATT and CDR2 SNEGSKA (reference sequence). Trimming removed 3 bases at V and 9 bases at J, with 25 bases between. In DNA form, the CDR3 reads TGCAGTGCTAGGGATCGGGGGTTTTCCCAGCAACGAACGCAGTATTTT. Amino acids: CSARDRGFSQQRTQYF.

The chain recombines TRBV28 with TRBJ1-1; no reliable D call. The CDR3 is 13 residues long. V gave up 6 bases and J gave up 1 base, with 9 bases separating them. Looked up from germline, CDR1 is MDHEN and CDR2 is SYDVKM. The DNA of the CDR3 is TGTGCCAGCAGACACGACGGGAACACTGAAGCTTTCTTT. This translates into CASRHDGNTEAFF. Full variable domain (missing parts from reference TRBV28 and TRBJ1-1): DVKVTQSSRYLVKRTGEKVFLECVQDMDHENMFWYRQDPGLGLRLIYFSYDVKMKEKGDIPEGYSVSREKKERFSLILESASTNQTSMYLCASRHDGNTEAFFGQGTRLTVV.

Many counts were recorded for this clonotype. The rearrangement uses TRBV5-1 and TRBJ2-5; either TRBD1 or TRBD2 may supply D (5 bases each). This CDR3 has 15 amino acids. Germline lookup yields CDR1 SGHRS and CDR2 YFSETQ. Trimming stripped 0 bases from V and 5 bases from J, with 14 bases between. In DNA, the CDR3 is TGCGCCAGCAGCTTGGGCGCAGGGACCCCCGAGACCCAGTACTTC. This translates into CASSLGAGTPETQYF.

CDR3 DNA sequence: TGTGCCAGCTCACCACGAGACTCAAGAAGAAACACCATATATTTT. This codes for CASSPRDSRRNTIYF. This sequence joins TRBV18 and TRBJ1-3; D gene uncertain. Germline V gene data show CDR1 as KGHSH and CDR2 as LQKENI. The CDR3 loop spans 15 amino acids. The V gene lost 1 base and the J gene lost 5 bases, with 12 bases spanning the gap.

The table lists this clonotype with many counts. The genes are TRBV7-2 and TRBJ2-5; a possible D gene is TRBD2 (6 bases). The CDR3 sequence is 13 residues long. Germline lookup yields CDR1 SGHTA and CDR2 FQGNSA. Trimming removed 5 bases at V and 2 bases at J, with 9 bases between. The CDR3 region has the DNA TGTGCCAGCAGCGTGGGACTTCAAGAGACCCAGTACTTC. It translates to CASSVGLQETQYF.

Ten or more counts support this clonotype. The chain recombines TRBV5-5 with TRBJ2-5; 7 bases match TRBD2. The CDR3 is 14 amino acids. Germline V gene sequence: CDR1 SGHKS, CDR2 YYEKEE (reference sequence). J lost 5 bases, V lost 0 bases, and 4 bases had no gene match. CDR3 loop: CASSLAAGRETQYF. The CDR3 nucleotides are TGTGCCAGCAGCTTGGCAGCGGGGAGGGAGACCCAGTACTTC.

This clonotype was seen ten or more times. The chain recombines TRBV7-8 with TRBJ2-1, with D maybe TRBD1 (6 bases). The CDR3 totals 14 residues. V lost 4 bases to trimming and J lost 5 bases, with 12 bases between them. From germline, CDR1 is SGHVS and CDR2 FQNEAQ. CDR3 coding DNA: TGTGCCAGCAGCTCGTGGGACACCGACAATGAGCAGTTCTTC. Its translation is CASSSWDTDNEQFF.

This clonotype showed up just a few times. This chain uses TRBV24-1 with TRBJ2-7, with 9 bases lining up with TRBD1. Unmatched junction bases numbered 12, after V lost 7 bases and J lost 3 bases. This CDR3 comprises 16 residues. Germline values: CDR1 KGHDR, CDR2 SFDVKD. Here the CDR3 DNA reads TGTGCCACCAGCCCTTTGAGCGGGGACAGGGACTACGAGCAGTACTTC. Translating it yields CATSPLSGDRDYEQYF.

This CDR3 reads CASSQETDSNQPQHF. The CDR3 DNA reads as TGCGCCAGCAGCCAAGAAACGGATAGCAATCAGCCCCAGCATTTT. The V gene is TRBV4-3, the J gene TRBJ1-5; D gene uncertain. Germline assignment: CDR1 LGHNA and CDR2 YSLEER. V was clipped by 0 bases and J by 0 bases, with 6 bases between them. The CDR3 covers 15 residues.

The CDR3 here is CASSLGDRDSPLHF. CDR3 bases: TGCGCCAGCAGCTTGGGGGACAGGGATTCACCCCTCCACTTT. V is TRBV5-1 and J is TRBJ1-6, with 9 bases matching TRBD1. The trim removed 0 bases at V and 8 bases at J, leaving 0 bases unmatched. CDR1 and CDR2 (germline): SGHRS, YFSETQ. The CDR3 covers 14 residues.

A few counts support this clonotype. V and J are TRBV27 and TRBJ2-7, with TRBD2 matching over 8 bases. Germline-derived CDR1 and CDR2 are MNHEY and SMNVEV (reference sequence). The CDR3 runs to 15 residues. V trimming: 5 bases; J trimming: 6 bases; junction bases outside the gene matches: 12. In DNA, the CDR3 is TGTGCCAGCAGTCGTGCCGGGACTAGGGAGGGCGAGCAGTACTTC. Its translation: CASSRAGTREGEQYF.

This clonotype occurred many times. The chain combines TRBV12-3 or TRBV12-4 with TRBJ1-3; D gene unclear. The ends were cut back, 6 bases at V and 1 base at J, with 13 bases in the middle. The CDR3 is made up of 15 amino acids. The DNA of the CDR3 is TGTGCCAGCAGCGTACGTGTGGAATCTGGAAACACCATATATTTT. It translates to CASSVRVESGNTIYF.

This clonotype was observed at least ten times. The chain recombines TRBV29-1 with TRBJ2-1; D is unresolved. Trimming stripped 7 bases from V and 6 bases from J, with 13 bases between. The CDR3 runs to 12 residues. Per the germline V gene, CDR1 is SQVTM and CDR2 is ANQGSEA. As DNA, the CDR3 is TGCAGCGCCAAATCCCGGCGCAATGAGCAGTTCTTC. Translating gives CSAKSRRNEQFF.